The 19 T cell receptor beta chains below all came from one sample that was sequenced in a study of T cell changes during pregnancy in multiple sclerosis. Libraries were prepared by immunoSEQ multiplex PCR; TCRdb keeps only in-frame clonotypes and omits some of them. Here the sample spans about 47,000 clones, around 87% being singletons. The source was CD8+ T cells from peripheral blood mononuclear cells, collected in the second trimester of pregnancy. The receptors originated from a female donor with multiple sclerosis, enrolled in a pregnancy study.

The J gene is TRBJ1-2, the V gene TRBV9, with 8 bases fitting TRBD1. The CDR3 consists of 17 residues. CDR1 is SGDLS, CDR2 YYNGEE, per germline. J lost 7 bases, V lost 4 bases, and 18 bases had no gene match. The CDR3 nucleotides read TGTGCCAGCAGCACGGCTCCAGGTGGACAGGGATCGCGTGGCTACACCTTC. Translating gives CASSTAPGGQGSRGYTF.

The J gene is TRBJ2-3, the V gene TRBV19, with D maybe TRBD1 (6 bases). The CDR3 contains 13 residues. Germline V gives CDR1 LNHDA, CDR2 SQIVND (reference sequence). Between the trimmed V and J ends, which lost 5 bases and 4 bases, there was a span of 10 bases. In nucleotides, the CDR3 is TGTGCCAGTAGTTGGGGGCTTCCAGATACGCAGTATTTT. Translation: CASSWGLPDTQYF.

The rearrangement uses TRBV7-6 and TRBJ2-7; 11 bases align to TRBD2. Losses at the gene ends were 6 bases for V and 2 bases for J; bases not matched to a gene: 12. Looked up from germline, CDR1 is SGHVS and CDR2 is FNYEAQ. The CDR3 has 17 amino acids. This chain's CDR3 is CASSQGPLAGGTYEQYF. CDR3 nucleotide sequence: TGTGCCAGCAGTCAAGGGCCCCTAGCGGGGGGTACCTACGAGCAGTACTTC. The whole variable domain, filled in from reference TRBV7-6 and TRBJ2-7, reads GAGVSQSPRYKVTKRGQDVALRCDPISGHVSLYWYRQALGQGPEFLTYFNYEAQQDKSGLPNDRFSAERPEGSISTLTIQRTEQRDSAMYRCASSQGPLAGGTYEQYFGPGTRLTVT.

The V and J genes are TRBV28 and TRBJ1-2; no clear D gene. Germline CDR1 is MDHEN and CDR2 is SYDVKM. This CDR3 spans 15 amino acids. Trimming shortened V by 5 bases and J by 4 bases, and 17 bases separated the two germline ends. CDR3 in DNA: TGTGCCAGCAGTGGAGGTGGACGAAAGACCTATGGCTACACCTTC. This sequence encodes CASSGGGRKTYGYTF.

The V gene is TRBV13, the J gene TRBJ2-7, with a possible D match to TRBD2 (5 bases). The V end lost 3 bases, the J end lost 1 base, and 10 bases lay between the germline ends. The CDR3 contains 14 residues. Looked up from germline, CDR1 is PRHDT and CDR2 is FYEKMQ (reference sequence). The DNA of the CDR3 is TGTGCCAGCAGCTTTGGCGGGCTATCCTACGAGCAGTACTTC. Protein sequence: CASSFGGLSYEQYF. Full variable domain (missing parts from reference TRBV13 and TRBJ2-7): AAGVIQSPRHLIKEKRETATLKCYPIPRHDTVYWYQQGPGQDPQFLISFYEKMQSDKGSIPDRFSAQQFSDYHSELNMSSLELGDSALYFCASSFGGLSYEQYFGPGTRLTVT.

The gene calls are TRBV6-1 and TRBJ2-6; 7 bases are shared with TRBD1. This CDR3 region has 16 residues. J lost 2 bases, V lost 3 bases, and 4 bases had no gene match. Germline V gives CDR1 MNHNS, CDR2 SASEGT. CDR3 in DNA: TGTGCCAGCAGTGAGACAGGGAGAGCTGGGGCCAACGTCCTGACTTTC. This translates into CASSETGRAGANVLTF.

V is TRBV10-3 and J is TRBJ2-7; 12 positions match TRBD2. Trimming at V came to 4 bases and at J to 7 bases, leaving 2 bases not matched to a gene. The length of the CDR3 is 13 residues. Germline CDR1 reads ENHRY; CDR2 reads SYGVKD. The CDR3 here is CAISATSGGEQYF. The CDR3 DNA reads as TGTGCCATCAGTGCGACTAGCGGGGGTGAGCAGTACTTC.

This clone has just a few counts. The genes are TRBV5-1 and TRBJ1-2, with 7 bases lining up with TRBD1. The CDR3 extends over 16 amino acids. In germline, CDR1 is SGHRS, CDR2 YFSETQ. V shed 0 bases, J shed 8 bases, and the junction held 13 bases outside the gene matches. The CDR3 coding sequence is TGCGCCAGCAGCTTGGTCCCCCAGCAGGGGGACGGAGGCTACACCTTC. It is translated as CASSLVPQQGDGGYTF.

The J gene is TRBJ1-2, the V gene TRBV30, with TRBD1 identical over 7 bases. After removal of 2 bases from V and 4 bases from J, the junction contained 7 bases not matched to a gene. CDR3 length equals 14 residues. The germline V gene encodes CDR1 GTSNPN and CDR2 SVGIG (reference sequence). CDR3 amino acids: CAWSLSGTAYGYTF. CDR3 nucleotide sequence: TGTGCCTGGAGTCTCTCCGGGACAGCCTATGGCTACACCTTC.

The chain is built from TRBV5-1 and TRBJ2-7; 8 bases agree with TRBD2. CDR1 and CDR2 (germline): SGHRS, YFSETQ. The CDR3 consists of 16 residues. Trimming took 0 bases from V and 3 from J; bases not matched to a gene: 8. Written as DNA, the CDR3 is TGCGCCAGCAGCTTGGCTTCCGGGACTAGATACTACGAGCAGTACTTC. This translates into CASSLASGTRYYEQYF. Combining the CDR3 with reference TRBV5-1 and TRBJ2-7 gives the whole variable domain KAGVTQTPRYLIKTRGQQVTLSCSPISGHRSVSWYQQTPGQGLQFLFEYFSETQRNKGNFPGRFSGRQFSNSRSEMNVSTLELGDSALYLCASSLASGTRYYEQYFGPGTRLTVT.

The CDR3 protein is CASSPDSPYGYTF. CDR3 sequence (DNA): TGTGCCAGCAGCCCAGACAGCCCCTATGGCTACACCTTC. This chain joins TRBV7-9 and TRBJ1-2, with D perhaps matching TRBD1 (5 bases). Trimming removed 5 bases from V and 4 bases from J, with 11 bases in between. Germline CDR1 and CDR2: SEHNR and FQNEAQ (reference sequence). The CDR3 is made up of 13 amino acids.

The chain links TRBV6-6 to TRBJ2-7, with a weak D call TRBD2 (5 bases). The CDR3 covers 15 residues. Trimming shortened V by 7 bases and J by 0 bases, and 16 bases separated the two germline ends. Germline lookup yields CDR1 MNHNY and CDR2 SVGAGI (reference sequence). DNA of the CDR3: TGTGCCAGCATACTTACCGTGGACTCCTCCTACGAGCAGTACTTC. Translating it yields CASILTVDSSYEQYF.

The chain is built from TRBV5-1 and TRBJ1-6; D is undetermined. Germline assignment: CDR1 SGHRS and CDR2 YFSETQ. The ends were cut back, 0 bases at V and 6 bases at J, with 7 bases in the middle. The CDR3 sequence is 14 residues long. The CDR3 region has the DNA TGCGCCAGCAGCTTGGCGGTTCTTAATTCACCCCTCCACTTT. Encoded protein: CASSLAVLNSPLHF.

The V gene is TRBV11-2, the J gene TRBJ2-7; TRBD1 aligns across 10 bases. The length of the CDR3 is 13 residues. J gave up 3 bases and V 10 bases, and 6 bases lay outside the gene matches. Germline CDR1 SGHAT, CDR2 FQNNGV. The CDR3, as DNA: TGTGCCACCAAGGGGACAGGGGTCTACGAGCAGTACTTC. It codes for CATKGTGVYEQYF. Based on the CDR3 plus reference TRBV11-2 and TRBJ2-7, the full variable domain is EAGVAQSPRYKIIEKRQSVAFWCNPISGHATLYWYQQILGQGPKLLIQFQNNGVVDDSQLPKDRFSAERLKGVDSTLKIQPAKLEDSAVYLCATKGTGVYEQYFGPGTRLTVT.

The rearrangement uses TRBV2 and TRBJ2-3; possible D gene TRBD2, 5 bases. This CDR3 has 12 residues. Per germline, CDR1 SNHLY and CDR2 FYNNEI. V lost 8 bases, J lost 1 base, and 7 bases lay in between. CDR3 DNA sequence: TGTGCCAGCCAGGAGGGCACAGATACGCAGTATTTT. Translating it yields CASQEGTDTQYF. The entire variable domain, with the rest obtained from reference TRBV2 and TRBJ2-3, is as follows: EPEVTQTPSHQVTQMGQEVILRCVPISNHLYFYWYRQILGQKVEFLVSFYNNEISEKSEIFDDQFSVERPDGSNFTLKIRSTKLEDSAMYFCASQEGTDTQYFGPGTRLTVL.

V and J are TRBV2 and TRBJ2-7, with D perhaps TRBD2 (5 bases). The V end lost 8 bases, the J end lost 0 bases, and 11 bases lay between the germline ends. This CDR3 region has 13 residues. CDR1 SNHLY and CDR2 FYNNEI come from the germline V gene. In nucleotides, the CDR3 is TGTGCCAGCGGTACTAGGGCCTCCTACGAGCAGTACTTC. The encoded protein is CASGTRASYEQYF.

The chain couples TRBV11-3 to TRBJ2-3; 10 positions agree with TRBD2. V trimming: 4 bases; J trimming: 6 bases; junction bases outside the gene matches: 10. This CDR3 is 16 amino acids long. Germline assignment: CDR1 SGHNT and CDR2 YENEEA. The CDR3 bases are TGTGCCAGCAGCTCCCGACTAGCGGGTACGAGGGATACGCAGTATTTT. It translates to CASSSRLAGTRDTQYF.

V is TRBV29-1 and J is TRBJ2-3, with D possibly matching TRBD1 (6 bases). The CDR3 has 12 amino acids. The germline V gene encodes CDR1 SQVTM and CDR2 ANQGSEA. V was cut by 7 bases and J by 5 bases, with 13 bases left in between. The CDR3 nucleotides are TGCAGCGGCCGACAGGTTGGAGATACGCAGTATTTT. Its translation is CSGRQVGDTQYF.

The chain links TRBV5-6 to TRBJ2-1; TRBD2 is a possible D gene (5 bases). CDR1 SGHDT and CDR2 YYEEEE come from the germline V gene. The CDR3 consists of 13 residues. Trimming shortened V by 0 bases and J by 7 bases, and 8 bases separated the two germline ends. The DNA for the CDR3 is TGTGCCAGCAGCTTGGGACTACTAAATGAGCAGTTCTTC. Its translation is CASSLGLLNEQFF. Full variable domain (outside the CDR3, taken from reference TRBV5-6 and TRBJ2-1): DAGVTQSPTHLIKTRGQQVTLRCSPKSGHDTVSWYQQALGQGPQFIFQYYEEEERQRGNFPDRFSGHQFPNYSSELNVNALLLGDSALYLCASSLGLLNEQFFGPGTRLTVL.